The entry below gives a single T cell receptor beta chain sequence along with its context. Its antigen is still unknown. This sample was taken from a study of T cell repertoires in cytomegalovirus infection. Study findings and constraints: Dominating the ex vivo response were TCR beta clonotypes that were CMV-specific and HLA-C-restricted. Based on cumulative public TCR beta family frequency, carriers of CMV plus the relevant HLA were identified.

TCRdb reprocessed the reads with MiXCR, giving one entry per CDR3 protein. The table has about 220,000 distinct CDR3 sequences, 30% to 45% seen once. Germline CDR1 is MNHEY and CDR2 is SMNVEV (reference sequence). Trimming cost V 6 bases and J 5 bases, with 16 bases left between them. This CDR3 spans 14 amino acids. The sequenced sample was CD8+ T cells from cultured PBMCs, obtained from culture after CMV antigen stimulation. The chain carries TRBV27 and TRBJ1-2, with a possible D match to TRBD1 (5 bases). The receptor was derived from a human donor in good health (CMV status not recorded). Some clones in this sample may be carry-over from other donors' samples. CDR3 protein: CASRPGGAIYGYTF. For the CDR3, the DNA is TGTGCCAGCAGGCCCGGCGGGGCGATTTATGGCTACACCTTC.